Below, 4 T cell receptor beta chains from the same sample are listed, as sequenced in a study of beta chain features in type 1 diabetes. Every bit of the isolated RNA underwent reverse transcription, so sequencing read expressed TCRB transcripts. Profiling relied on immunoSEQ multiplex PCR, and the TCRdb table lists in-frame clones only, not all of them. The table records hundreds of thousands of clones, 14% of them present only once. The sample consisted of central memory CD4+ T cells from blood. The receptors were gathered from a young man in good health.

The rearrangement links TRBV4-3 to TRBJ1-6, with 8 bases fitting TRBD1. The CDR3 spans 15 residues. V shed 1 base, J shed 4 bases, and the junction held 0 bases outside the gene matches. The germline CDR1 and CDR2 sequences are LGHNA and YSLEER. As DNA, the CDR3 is TGCGCCAGCAGCCAAGGACAGGGGTATAATTCACCCCTCCACTTT. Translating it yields CASSQGQGYNSPLHF.

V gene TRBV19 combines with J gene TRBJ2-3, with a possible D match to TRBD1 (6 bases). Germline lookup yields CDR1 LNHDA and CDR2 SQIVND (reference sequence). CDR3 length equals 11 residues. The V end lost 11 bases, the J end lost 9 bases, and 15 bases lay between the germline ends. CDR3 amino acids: CASEGVGTQYF. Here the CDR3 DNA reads TGTGCCTCCGAGGGGGTAGGGACGCAGTATTTT.

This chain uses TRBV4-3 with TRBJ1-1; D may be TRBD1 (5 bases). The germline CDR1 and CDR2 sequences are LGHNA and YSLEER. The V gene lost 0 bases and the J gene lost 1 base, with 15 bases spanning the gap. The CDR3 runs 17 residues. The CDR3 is CASSQDLGGVGNTEAFF. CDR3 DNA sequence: TGCGCCAGCAGCCAAGATCTGGGGGGTGTCGGGAACACTGAAGCTTTCTTT.

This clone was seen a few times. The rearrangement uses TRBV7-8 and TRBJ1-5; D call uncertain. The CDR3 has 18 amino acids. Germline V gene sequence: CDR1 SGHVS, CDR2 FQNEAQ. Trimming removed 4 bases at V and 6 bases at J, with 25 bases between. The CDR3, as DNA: TGTGCCAGCAGCTCAGGATCGGGCGGACGCAGGCTAGGTCAGCCCCAGCATTTT. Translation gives CASSSGSGGRRLGQPQHF. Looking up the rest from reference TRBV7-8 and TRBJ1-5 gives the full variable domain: GAGVSQSPRYKVAKRGQDVALRCDPISGHVSLFWYQQALGQGPEFLTYFQNEAQLDKSGLPSDRFFAERPEGSVSTLKIQRTQQEDSAVYLCASSSGSGGRRLGQPQHFGDGTRLSIL.